This T cell receptor beta chain was profiled in a study of cytomegalovirus exposure and HLA in healthy donors. On this clone itself: The same CDR3 arises from other DNA sequences in this sample as well.

Here immunoSEQ multiplex PCR was the method, and the copy in TCRdb shows in-frame clones only, minus some. The sample includes 170,000 or so clones, about four fifths of them seen just once. This CDR3 comprises 15 residues. Germline CDR1 reads SGHRS; CDR2 reads YFSETQ. Losses at the gene ends were 2 bases for V and 0 bases for J; bases not matched to a gene: 3. V gene TRBV5-1 combines with J gene TRBJ2-3; 7 bases are shared with TRBD2. The receptor was isolated from a woman aged 18 to 35 in good health and CMV-seropositive. Sequencing was carried out using PBMCs. The CDR3 DNA sequence: TGCGCCAGCAGCTTACGGGGGGTTAGCACAGATACGCAGTATTTT. It encodes CASSLRGVSTDTQYF.